This record concerns one T cell receptor (beta chain) sequence. Methods used by the authors: Amplification of reference gene primers was used by the study to estimate nucleated cell counts. Produced via immunoSEQ multiplex PCR; TCRdb's table is partial and in-frame only. V and J calls and clone size follow that table, whereas D and trimming were derived from the DNA. The table includes roughly 100,000 clones, about nine tenths detected once. The source of the sample is a study of blood T cell repertoires in COVID-19. Background on the study: Material from acute and convalescent COVID-19 was sourced from the United States, Italy and Spain. T cells, B-cell-depleted T cells, or PBMCs provided the cDNA or gDNA that served as material.

The origin of this receptor is a woman of 80 years or more in a cohort sampled during active COVID-19. Sequenced input: peripheral blood.

CDR3 sequence: CASSTIKTSGRYEQYF. Written as DNA, the CDR3 is TGTGCCAGCAGTACCATTAAGACTAGCGGGAGATACGAGCAGTACTTC. The chain links TRBV27 to TRBJ2-7, with 12 bases matching TRBD2. Trimming at V came to 5 bases and at J to 4 bases, leaving 9 bases not matched to a gene. The CDR3 consists of 16 residues. CDR1 MNHEY and CDR2 SMNVEV come from the germline V gene (reference sequence).